This entry concerns a single TCR beta chain. This specimen comes from a study of blood T cell repertoires in COVID-19. Study-wide background: Sites in the United States, Italy and Spain provided acute and convalescent COVID-19 samples.

Assay: immunoSEQ multiplex PCR; the TCRdb copy retains only in-frame clones and omits some. This table has roughly 170,000 clones, approximately 87% appearing once. The TCR comes from a woman aged 70-85 years with COVID-19, enrolled during active disease. The specimen was peripheral blood.

CDR3 in amino acids: CASSEYVKGAHTQYF. Written as DNA, the CDR3 is TGTGCCAGCAGTGAATATGTCAAGGGGGCGCATACGCAGTATTTT. This sequence joins TRBV25-1 and TRBJ2-3; 7 bases line up with TRBD1. Germline assignment: CDR1 MGHDK and CDR2 SYGVNS. There are 15 residues in the CDR3. The trim removed 0 bases at V and 7 bases at J, leaving 7 bases unmatched.